This T cell receptor beta chain appears in the sequencing data of a study of cytomegalovirus exposure and HLA in healthy donors. Study-level points and caveats: The study designated roughly 150 TCR beta chains cytomegalovirus-associated.

CDR3 length: 15 residues. In germline, CDR1 is LNHDA, CDR2 SQIVND (reference sequence). Between the trimmed V and J ends, which lost 7 bases and 0 bases, there was a span of 13 bases. This clone was recorded a few times. Its specificity is not known. Sampled while nominally healthy, donors likely had unrecorded immune exposures. PCR primers comprised 60 Vbeta and 13 Jbeta primers. Here immunoSEQ multiplex PCR was the method, and the copy in TCRdb shows in-frame clones only, minus some. In the table there are roughly 150,000 clones, more than 70% of which are singletons. The V call is TRBV19, the J call TRBJ1-5, with a possible D match to TRBD1 (6 bases). The clonotype originates from a male donor in good health and CMV-seronegative. What was sequenced was PBMCs. The CDR3 here is CASIQQGDSNQPQHF. CDR3 nucleotides: TGTGCCAGTATCCAACAGGGAGATAGCAATCAGCCCCAGCATTTT.